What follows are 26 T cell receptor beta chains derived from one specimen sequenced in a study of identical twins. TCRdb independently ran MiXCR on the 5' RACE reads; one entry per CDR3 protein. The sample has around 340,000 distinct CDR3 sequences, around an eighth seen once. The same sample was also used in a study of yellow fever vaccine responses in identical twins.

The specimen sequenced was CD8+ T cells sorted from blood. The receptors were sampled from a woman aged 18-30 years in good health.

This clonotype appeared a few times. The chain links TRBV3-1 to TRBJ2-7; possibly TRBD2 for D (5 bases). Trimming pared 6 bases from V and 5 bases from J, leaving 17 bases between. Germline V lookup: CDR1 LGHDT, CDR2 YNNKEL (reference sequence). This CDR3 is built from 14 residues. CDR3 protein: CASSLGDPRNEQYF. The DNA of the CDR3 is TGTGCCAGCAGTCTCGGGGATCCTCGGAACGAGCAGTACTTC.

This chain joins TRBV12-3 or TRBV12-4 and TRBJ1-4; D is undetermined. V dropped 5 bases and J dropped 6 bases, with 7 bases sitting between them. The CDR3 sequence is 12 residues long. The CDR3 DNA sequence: TGTGCCAGCAGTCCTGGAGATGAAAAACTGTTTTTT. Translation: CASSPGDEKLFF.

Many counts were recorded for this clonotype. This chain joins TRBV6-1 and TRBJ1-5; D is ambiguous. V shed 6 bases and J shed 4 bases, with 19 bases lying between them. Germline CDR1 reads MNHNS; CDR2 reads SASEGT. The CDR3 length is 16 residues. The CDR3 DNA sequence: TGTGCCAGCAGCCTACAAATCGGAGCGAGGAATCAGCCCCAGCATTTT. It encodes CASSLQIGARNQPQHF.

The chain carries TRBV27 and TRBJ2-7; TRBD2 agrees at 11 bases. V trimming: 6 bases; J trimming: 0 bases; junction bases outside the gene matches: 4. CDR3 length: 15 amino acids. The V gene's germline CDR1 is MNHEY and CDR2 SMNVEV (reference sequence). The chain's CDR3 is CASSASGGSSYEQYF. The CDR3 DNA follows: TGTGCCAGCAGCGCTAGCGGGGGGAGCTCCTACGAGCAGTACTTC.

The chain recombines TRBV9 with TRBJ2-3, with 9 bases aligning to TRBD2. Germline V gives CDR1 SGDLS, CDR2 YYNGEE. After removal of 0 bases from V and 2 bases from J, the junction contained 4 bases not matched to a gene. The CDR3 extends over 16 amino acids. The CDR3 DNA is TGTGCCAGCAGCGTAGTTGCGGGAGGGATCACAGATACGCAGTATTTT. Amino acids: CASSVVAGGITDTQYF.

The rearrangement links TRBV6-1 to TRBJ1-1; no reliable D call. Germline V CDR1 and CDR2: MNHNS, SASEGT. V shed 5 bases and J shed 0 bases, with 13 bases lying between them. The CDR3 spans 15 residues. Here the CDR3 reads CASSLLSGLNTEAFF. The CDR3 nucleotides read TGTGCCAGCAGTCTCCTTAGCGGGTTGAACACTGAAGCTTTCTTT.

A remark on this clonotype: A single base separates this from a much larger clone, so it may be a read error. CDR3 coding DNA: TGTGCCAGCAGCAAGCGGGACGGGAACACCGGGGAGCTGTTTTTT. It encodes CASSKRDGNTGELFF. The chain joins TRBV3-1 to TRBJ2-2, with 7 bases aligning to TRBD2. V was clipped by 5 bases and J by 1 base; unmatched bases: 4. The CDR3 loop spans 15 amino acids. Germline loops: CDR1 LGHDT, CDR2 YNNKEL (reference sequence).

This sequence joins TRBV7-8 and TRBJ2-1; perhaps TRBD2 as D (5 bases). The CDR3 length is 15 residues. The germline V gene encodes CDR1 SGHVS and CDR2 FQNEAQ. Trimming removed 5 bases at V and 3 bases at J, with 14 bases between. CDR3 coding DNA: TGTGCCAGCAGCCCTTTTAGCGTGAACTACAATGAGCAGTTCTTC. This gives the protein CASSPFSVNYNEQFF.

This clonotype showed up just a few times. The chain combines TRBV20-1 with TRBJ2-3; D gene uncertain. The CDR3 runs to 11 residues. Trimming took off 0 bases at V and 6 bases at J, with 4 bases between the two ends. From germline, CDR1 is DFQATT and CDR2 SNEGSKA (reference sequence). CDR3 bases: TGCAGTGCTAGAGATCTCGATACGCAGTATTTT. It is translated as CSARDLDTQYF.

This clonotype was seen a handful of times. The CDR3 spells CASQDRGLRGQYV. As DNA, the CDR3 is TGTGCCAGCCAGGACAGGGGGCTCAGGGGGCAGTACGTC. V and J are TRBV28 and TRBJ2-7; TRBD1 aligns across 11 bases. The germline V gene encodes CDR1 MDHEN and CDR2 SYDVKM. V was clipped by 8 bases and J by 9 bases; unmatched bases: 9. CDR3 size: 13 residues.

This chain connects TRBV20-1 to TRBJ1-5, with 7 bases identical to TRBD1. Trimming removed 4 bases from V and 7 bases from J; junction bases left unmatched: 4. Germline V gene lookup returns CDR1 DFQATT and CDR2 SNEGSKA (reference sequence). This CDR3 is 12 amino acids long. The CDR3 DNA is TGCAGTGCTATCAGGGGGAGGCAGCCCCAGCATTTT. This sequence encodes CSAIRGRQPQHF.

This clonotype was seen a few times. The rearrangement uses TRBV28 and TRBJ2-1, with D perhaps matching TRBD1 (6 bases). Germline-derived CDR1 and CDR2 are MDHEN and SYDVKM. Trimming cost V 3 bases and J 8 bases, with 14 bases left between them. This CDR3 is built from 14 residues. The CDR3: CASSFEHRVDEQFF. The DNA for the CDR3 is TGTGCCAGCAGTTTTGAGCACAGGGTCGATGAGCAGTTCTTC.

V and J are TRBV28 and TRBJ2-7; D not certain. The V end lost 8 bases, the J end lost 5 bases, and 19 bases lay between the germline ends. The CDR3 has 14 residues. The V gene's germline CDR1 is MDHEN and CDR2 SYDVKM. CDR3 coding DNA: TGTGCCAGCTTAAGGACCGGATCCGCTAACGAGCAGTACTTC. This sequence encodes CASLRTGSANEQYF. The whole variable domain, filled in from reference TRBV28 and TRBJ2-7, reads DVKVTQSSRYLVKRTGEKVFLECVQDMDHENMFWYRQDPGLGLRLIYFSYDVKMKEKGDIPEGYSVSREKKERFSLILESASTNQTSMYLCASLRTGSANEQYFGPGTRLTVT.

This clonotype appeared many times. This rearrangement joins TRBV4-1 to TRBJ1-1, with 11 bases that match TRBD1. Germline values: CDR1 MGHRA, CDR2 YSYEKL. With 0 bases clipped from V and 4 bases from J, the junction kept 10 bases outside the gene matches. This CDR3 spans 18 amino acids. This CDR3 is CASSQDSGQGAIGTEAFF. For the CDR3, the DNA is TGCGCCAGCAGCCAAGACAGTGGACAGGGGGCGATCGGCACTGAAGCTTTCTTT.

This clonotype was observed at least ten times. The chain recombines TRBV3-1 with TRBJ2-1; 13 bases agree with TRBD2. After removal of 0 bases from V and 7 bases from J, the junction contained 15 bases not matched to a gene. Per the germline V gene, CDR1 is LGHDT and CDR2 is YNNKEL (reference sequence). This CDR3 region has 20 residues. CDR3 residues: CASSQDSGLAGWPGANEQFF. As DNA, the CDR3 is TGTGCCAGCAGCCAAGATTCGGGACTAGCGGGGTGGCCCGGGGCGAATGAGCAGTTCTTC.

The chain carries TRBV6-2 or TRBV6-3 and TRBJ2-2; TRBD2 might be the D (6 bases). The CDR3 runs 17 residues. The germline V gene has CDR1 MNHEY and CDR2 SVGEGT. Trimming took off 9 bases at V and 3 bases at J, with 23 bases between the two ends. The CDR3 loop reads CASDPRGRRAYTGELFF. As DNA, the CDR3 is TGTGCCAGTGACCCTCGGGGCAGGAGGGCTTACACCGGGGAGCTGTTTTTT.

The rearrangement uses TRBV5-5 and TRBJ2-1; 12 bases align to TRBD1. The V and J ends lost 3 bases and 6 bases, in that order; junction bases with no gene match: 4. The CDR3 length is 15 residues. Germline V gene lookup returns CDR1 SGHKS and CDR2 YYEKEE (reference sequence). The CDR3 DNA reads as TGTGCCAGCAGCTGGGGACAGGGGGCGAGCAATGAGCAGTTCTTC. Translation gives CASSWGQGASNEQFF.

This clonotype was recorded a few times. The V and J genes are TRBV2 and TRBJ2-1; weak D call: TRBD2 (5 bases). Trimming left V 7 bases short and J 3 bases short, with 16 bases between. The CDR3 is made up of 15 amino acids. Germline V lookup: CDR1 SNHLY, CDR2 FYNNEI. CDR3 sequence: CASIIGEWDYNEQFF. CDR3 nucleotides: TGTGCCAGCATTATTGGGGAGTGGGACTACAATGAGCAGTTCTTC.

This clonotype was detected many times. The CDR3 nucleotides are TGTGCCAGCTCCCCTACTGCGGCCCAATATGGCTACACCTTC. It is translated as CASSPTAAQYGYTF. The rearrangement uses TRBV12-3 or TRBV12-4 and TRBJ1-2, with D hard to call. The CDR3 has 14 amino acids. Trimming left V 8 bases short and J 5 bases short, with 18 bases between.

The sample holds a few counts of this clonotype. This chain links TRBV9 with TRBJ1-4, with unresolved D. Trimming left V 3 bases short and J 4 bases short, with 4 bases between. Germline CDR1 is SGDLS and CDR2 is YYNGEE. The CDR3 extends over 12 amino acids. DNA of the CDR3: TGTGCCAGCAGCGAGGATAATGAAAAACTGTTTTTT. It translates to CASSEDNEKLFF.

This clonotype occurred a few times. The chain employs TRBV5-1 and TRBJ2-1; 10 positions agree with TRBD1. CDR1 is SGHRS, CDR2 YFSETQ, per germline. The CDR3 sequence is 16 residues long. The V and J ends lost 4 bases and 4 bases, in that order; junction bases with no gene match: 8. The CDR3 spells CASSRSRDRGYNEQFF. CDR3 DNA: TGCGCCAGCAGCCGCTCGCGGGACAGGGGTTACAATGAGCAGTTCTTC.

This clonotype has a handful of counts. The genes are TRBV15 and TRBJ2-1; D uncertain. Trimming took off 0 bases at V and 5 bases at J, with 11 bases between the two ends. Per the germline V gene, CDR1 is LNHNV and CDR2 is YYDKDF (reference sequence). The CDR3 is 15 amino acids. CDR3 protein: CATSRDRGGDNEQFF. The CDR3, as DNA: TGTGCCACCAGCAGAGATCGAGGTGGGGACAATGAGCAGTTCTTC.

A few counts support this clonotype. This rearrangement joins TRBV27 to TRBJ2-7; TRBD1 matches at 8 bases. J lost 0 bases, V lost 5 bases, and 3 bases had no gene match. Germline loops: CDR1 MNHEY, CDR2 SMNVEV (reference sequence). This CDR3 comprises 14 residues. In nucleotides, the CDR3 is TGTGCCAGCAGTCGAGGACAGGGCTCCTACGAGCAGTACTTC. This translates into CASSRGQGSYEQYF.

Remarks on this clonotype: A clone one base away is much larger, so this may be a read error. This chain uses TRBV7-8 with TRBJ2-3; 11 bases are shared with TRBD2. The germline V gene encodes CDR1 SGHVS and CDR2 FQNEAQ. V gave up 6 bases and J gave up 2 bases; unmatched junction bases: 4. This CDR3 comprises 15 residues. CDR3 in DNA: TGTGCCAGCAGTGAACTAGCGGGGGACACAGATACGCAGTATTTT. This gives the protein CASSELAGDTDTQYF.

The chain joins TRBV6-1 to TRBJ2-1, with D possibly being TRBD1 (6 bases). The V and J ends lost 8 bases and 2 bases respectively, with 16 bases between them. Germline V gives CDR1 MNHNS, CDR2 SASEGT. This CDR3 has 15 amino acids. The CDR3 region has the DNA TGTGCCAGCGGCGAAGTACAGGGCCCCTACAATGAGCAGTTCTTC. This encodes CASGEVQGPYNEQFF.

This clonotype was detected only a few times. In DNA, the CDR3 is TGTGCCAGCAGTTTAATTTATAGCGGGGGGGCAAATGAGCAGTTCTTC. It codes for CASSLIYSGGANEQFF. This chain connects TRBV27 to TRBJ2-1; 11 nucleotides agree with TRBD2. Germline loops: CDR1 MNHEY, CDR2 SMNVEV (reference sequence). The CDR3 has 16 residues. Trimming cost V 2 bases and J 7 bases; bases outside gene matches: 7.